This is a list of T cell receptor beta chains from one sample in a study of long-term antiretroviral therapy in people with HIV. The table came from immunoSEQ multiplex PCR; TCRdb's copy has only in-frame clones and leaves some out. Here the sample spans around 30,000 clones, nearly 95% being singletons. Sample: unsorted PBMCs, taken 6.2 years after starting antiretroviral therapy. These receptors were collected from a man aged 40-49 years with HIV. CDR3s include the opening cysteine and the closing phenylalanine or tryptophan. The order of the fields is CDR3 length, D gene, V gene, J gene, clone size, CDR3 DNA, CDR3 protein. A D gene is named only where the DNA matches it firmly. Only some rows state a clone size, as once, few, many or a class for expanded clones.

cdr3_length: 12
d_call: -
v_call: TRBV9
j_call: TRBJ2-2
clone_size: -
cdr3_nt: TGTGCCAGCAGCGTAGACACCGGGGAGCTGTTTTTT
cdr3_aa: CASSVDTGELFF

cdr3_length: 15
d_call: -
v_call: TRBV28
j_call: TRBJ2-1
clone_size: -
cdr3_nt: TGTGCCAGCAGTTTTGGGAGGGGGGGCCCAAATGAGCAGTTCTTC
cdr3_aa: CASSFGRGGPNEQFF

cdr3_length: 13
d_call: -
v_call: TRBV11-2
j_call: TRBJ1-1
clone_size: -
cdr3_nt: TGTGCCAGCAGCCTCGAGCCGGGACGGGAAGCTTTCTTT
cdr3_aa: CASSLEPGREAFF

cdr3_length: 13
d_call: -
v_call: TRBV6-1
j_call: TRBJ2-1
clone_size: -
cdr3_nt: TGTGCCAGCAGTGAATCCTTTGGGAATGAGCAGTTCTTC
cdr3_aa: CASSESFGNEQFF

cdr3_length: 16
d_call: TRBD2
v_call: TRBV9
j_call: TRBJ2-3
clone_size: -
cdr3_nt: TGTGCCAGCAGCGGACTAGCGGGAGGGCCGCTAGATACGCAGTATTTT
cdr3_aa: CASSGLAGGPLDTQYF

cdr3_length: 15
d_call: -
v_call: TRBV7-9
j_call: TRBJ2-7
clone_size: -
cdr3_nt: TGTGCCAGCAGCTTAGTATCACGCAAGGACTACGAGCAGTACTTC
cdr3_aa: CASSLVSRKDYEQYF

cdr3_length: 15
d_call: -
v_call: TRBV21-1
j_call: TRBJ2-1
clone_size: -
cdr3_nt: TGTGCCAGCAGCCGCGGGGCGGGGCCCTACAATGAGCAGTTCTTC
cdr3_aa: CASSRGAGPYNEQFF

cdr3_length: 14
d_call: -
v_call: TRBV11-3
j_call: TRBJ2-3
clone_size: -
cdr3_nt: TGTGCCAGCGGTCAGGACCTCTTCACAGATACGCAGTATTTT
cdr3_aa: CASGQDLFTDTQYF

cdr3_length: 16
d_call: -
v_call: TRBV2
j_call: TRBJ1-3
clone_size: -
cdr3_nt: TGTGCCAGCAGTGAAAGGGGCCAGAAGTCTGGAAACACCATATATTTT
cdr3_aa: CASSERGQKSGNTIYF

cdr3_length: 14
d_call: -
v_call: TRBV19
j_call: TRBJ2-1
clone_size: -
cdr3_nt: TGTGCCAGTAGTATAGAATGGTCCTACAATGAGCAGTTCTTC
cdr3_aa: CASSIEWSYNEQFF

cdr3_length: 14
d_call: -
v_call: TRBV9
j_call: TRBJ2-2
clone_size: -
cdr3_nt: TGTGCCGGGCGGGCCGGCCTTGACACCGGGGAGCTGTTTTTT
cdr3_aa: CAGRAGLDTGELFF

cdr3_length: 13
d_call: -
v_call: TRBV4-3
j_call: TRBJ2-1
clone_size: once
cdr3_nt: TGCGCCAGCAGCAAATCGCAGGGTTATGAGCAGTTCTTC
cdr3_aa: CASSKSQGYEQFF

cdr3_length: 12
d_call: -
v_call: TRBV6-1
j_call: TRBJ2-7
clone_size: -
cdr3_nt: TGTGCCAGCAGCTGGGGTATGGACGAGCAGTACTTC
cdr3_aa: CASSWGMDEQYF

cdr3_length: 14
d_call: -
v_call: TRBV7-2
j_call: TRBJ2-1
clone_size: -
cdr3_nt: TGTGCCAGCAGCCCGCCGGGGACTTACAATGAGCAGTTCTTC
cdr3_aa: CASSPPGTYNEQFF

cdr3_length: 16
d_call: TRBD2
v_call: TRBV6-5
j_call: TRBJ2-2
clone_size: -
cdr3_nt: TGTGCCAGCAGTTACCTAGCGGGGGGGAGTACCGGGGAGCTGTTTTTT
cdr3_aa: CASSYLAGGSTGELFF

cdr3_length: 14
d_call: -
v_call: TRBV2
j_call: TRBJ2-7
clone_size: once
cdr3_nt: TGTGCCAGCAGTGATTTTACAGGGACCTACCAGCAGTACTTC
cdr3_aa: CASSDFTGTYQQYF

cdr3_length: 17
d_call: TRBD1
v_call: TRBV9
j_call: TRBJ2-7
clone_size: -
cdr3_nt: TGTGCCAGCAGCGTAGATGACCGGAGACAGGGGCAACTCGGGCAGTACTTC
cdr3_aa: CASSVDDRRQGQLGQYF

cdr3_length: 15
d_call: TRBD1
v_call: TRBV19
j_call: TRBJ1-2
clone_size: -
cdr3_nt: TGTGCCAGTAGTATCCCGGACAGGGCCTTGAATGGCTACACCTTC
cdr3_aa: CASSIPDRALNGYTF

cdr3_length: 18
d_call: TRBD2
v_call: TRBV9
j_call: TRBJ2-5
clone_size: once
cdr3_nt: TGTGCCAGCAGCGTAGAAGGACTAGCGGGAGTTAGACAAGAGACCCAGTACTTC
cdr3_aa: CASSVEGLAGVRQETQYF

cdr3_length: 13
d_call: -
v_call: TRBV7-2
j_call: TRBJ1-3
clone_size: -
cdr3_nt: TGTGCCAGCAGCGAATTGGTTGGAAACACCATATATTTT
cdr3_aa: CASSELVGNTIYF

cdr3_length: 15
d_call: -
v_call: TRBV10-1
j_call: TRBJ1-2
clone_size: -
cdr3_nt: TGCGCCAGCAGCCTCCTGGTGACAGCTAACTATGGCTACACCTTC
cdr3_aa: CASSLLVTANYGYTF

cdr3_length: 14
d_call: -
v_call: TRBV29-1
j_call: TRBJ1-3
clone_size: -
cdr3_nt: TGCAGCGTTGCTGCCGGCTTCTCTGGAAACACCATATATTTT
cdr3_aa: CSVAAGFSGNTIYF

cdr3_length: 14
d_call: TRBD1
v_call: TRBV28
j_call: TRBJ2-7
clone_size: -
cdr3_nt: TGTGCCAGCAGTCCACCCCGGACAGGGAACGAGCAGTACTTC
cdr3_aa: CASSPPRTGNEQYF